What follows are 28 T cell receptor beta chains derived from one specimen sequenced in a study of blood T cell repertoires in COVID-19. The data were produced by immunoSEQ multiplex PCR, yet TCRdb's version contains in-frame clones alone and is incomplete. The table lists approximately 250,000 clones, roughly 89% of them singletons, with 1.5% to 1.7% in the top ten. The source material was peripheral blood. These receptors were taken from a middle-aged woman who had recovered from COVID-19.

The chain links TRBV6-1 to TRBJ1-2; 7 bases match TRBD1. V was clipped by 2 bases and J by 7 bases; unmatched bases: 4. The CDR3 extends over 13 amino acids. Germline-derived CDR1 and CDR2 are MNHNS and SASEGT. CDR3 loop: CASSELAGGGYTF. DNA for the CDR3: TGTGCCAGCAGTGAATTGGCAGGGGGTGGCTACACCTTC.

The V gene is TRBV30, the J gene TRBJ2-3, with TRBD2 matching 7 bases. The germline V gene has CDR1 GTSNPN and CDR2 SVGIG (reference sequence). This CDR3 has 13 amino acids. The ends lost 6 bases at V and 3 bases at J; junction bases unmatched: 6. The CDR3 sequence is CACSGGGTDTQYF. The CDR3 DNA is TGTGCCTGCTCGGGCGGGGGTACAGATACGCAGTATTTT.

The chain employs TRBV4-1 and TRBJ2-3, with TRBD1 matching over 7 bases. This CDR3 has 20 amino acids. Unmatched junction bases numbered 15, after V lost 0 bases and J lost 0 bases. CDR1 is MGHRA and CDR2 is YSYEKL in the germline V gene. The CDR3: CASSQDPRYRGFSSTDTQYF. The CDR3 DNA follows: TGCGCCAGCAGCCAAGATCCCCGCTACAGGGGATTTTCTAGCACAGATACGCAGTATTTT.

The CDR3 region is CASRTHLGLAGSTDTQYF. For the CDR3, the DNA is TGTGCCAGCAGAACCCACCTGGGACTAGCGGGATCCACAGATACGCAGTATTTT. The V and J genes are TRBV11-2 and TRBJ2-3, with 13 positions matching TRBD2. Germline V gene sequence: CDR1 SGHAT, CDR2 FQNNGV. Trimming removed 6 bases from V and 2 bases from J; junction bases left unmatched: 11. CDR3 length: 18 residues.

The CDR3 DNA reads as TGTGCCAGCAGCTTAGGAGGGGAGGTTTACAATGAGCAGTTCTTC. Protein product: CASSLGGEVYNEQFF. The chain carries TRBV5-4 and TRBJ2-1, with D possibly TRBD2 on 6 matching bases. The CDR3 loop spans 15 amino acids. Germline CDR1 is SGHNT and CDR2 is YYREEE (reference sequence). Trimming left V 2 bases short and J 4 bases short, with 13 bases between. The full variable domain, with the rest looked up from reference TRBV5-4 and TRBJ2-1, is ETGVTQSPTHLIKTRGQQVTLRCSSQSGHNTVSWYQQALGQGPQFIFQYYREEENGRGNFPPRFSGLQFPNYSSELNVNALELDDSALYLCASSLGGEVYNEQFFGPGTRLTVL.

The chain uses TRBV3-1 (or the pseudogene TRBV3-2) and TRBJ2-5, with D perhaps matching TRBD1 (6 bases). The CDR3 extends over 17 amino acids. V was cut by 0 bases and J by 2 bases, with 16 bases left in between. Germline V gene sequence: CDR1 LGHDT, CDR2 YNNKEL (reference sequence). Written as DNA, the CDR3 is TGTGCCAGCAGCCAAGATGGGGGCGCGGTGGGTCAAGAGACCCAGTACTTC. This sequence encodes CASSQDGGAVGQETQYF.

This clone has a count of ten or more. The chain couples TRBV9 to TRBJ1-1; 9 bases line up with TRBD1. The J segment lost 0 bases and the V segment lost 3 bases, leaving 3 bases of the junction unmatched. The CDR3 has 15 amino acids. CDR1 and CDR2 from the germline V gene are SGDLS and YYNGEE. The chain's CDR3 is CASSAGQGLNTEAFF. CDR3 in DNA: TGTGCCAGCAGCGCGGGACAGGGTTTGAACACTGAAGCTTTCTTT.

The rearrangement links TRBV5-1 to TRBJ1-1, with D unclear. CDR1 and CDR2 from the germline V gene are SGHRS and YFSETQ. Trimming removed 2 bases from V and 0 bases from J, with 8 bases in between. CDR3 length: 14 residues. The chain's CDR3 is CASSLSQLNTEAFF. CDR3 DNA sequence: TGCGCCAGCAGCTTATCACAGTTGAACACTGAAGCTTTCTTT.

The rearrangement joins TRBV11-2 to TRBJ2-2; TRBD1 matches at 7 bases. Germline CDR1 SGHAT, CDR2 FQNNGV. The J segment lost 7 bases and the V segment lost 7 bases, leaving 12 bases of the junction unmatched. The CDR3 has 15 amino acids. CDR3 region: CASTIQGSGVGELFF. The CDR3 DNA reads as TGTGCCAGCACCATACAGGGGTCTGGGGTCGGGGAGCTGTTTTTT.

The V gene is TRBV19, the J gene TRBJ1-4; D not certain. V lost 6 bases and J 1 base, leaving 6 bases between the germline ends. Germline V gives CDR1 LNHDA, CDR2 SQIVND (reference sequence). The CDR3 has 13 residues. The CDR3 is CASSRQTNEKLFF. The DNA of the CDR3 is TGTGCCAGTAGCAGACAAACTAATGAAAAACTGTTTTTT.

The gene calls are TRBV2 and TRBJ2-2; the D is unclear. Trimming removed 2 bases at V and 0 bases at J, with 10 bases between. CDR3 length: 16 residues. Germline CDR1 SNHLY, CDR2 FYNNEI. The CDR3 DNA follows: TGTGCCAGCAGTGAACTACAGATAGCGAACACCGGGGAGCTGTTTTTT. As protein: CASSELQIANTGELFF.

This clone has more than one count but fewer than ten. The chain combines TRBV7-8 with TRBJ1-5; 8 bases agree with TRBD1. Germline assignment: CDR1 SGHVS and CDR2 FQNEAQ. The CDR3 totals 14 residues. V shed 8 bases, J shed 2 bases, and the junction held 5 bases outside the gene matches. The CDR3 here is CASSGGIGNQPQHF. CDR3 in DNA: TGTGCCAGCTCAGGGGGCATCGGCAATCAGCCCCAGCATTTT.

This clone was detected a few times. V and J are TRBV4-2 and TRBJ2-7, with 9 positions matching TRBD1. Looked up from germline, CDR1 is LGHNA and CDR2 is YNFKEQ. The J segment lost 4 bases and the V segment lost 4 bases, leaving 11 bases of the junction unmatched. The CDR3 extends over 16 amino acids. The CDR3 region has the DNA TGTGCCAGCAGCCCCCGAGGACAGGGGAGTGGGTACGAGCAGTACTTC. Residues: CASSPRGQGSGYEQYF.

The chain carries TRBV10-3 and TRBJ2-1; 8 positions agree with TRBD1. Germline V gene data show CDR1 as ENHRY and CDR2 as SYGVKD. The CDR3 consists of 15 residues. V was pared by 3 bases and J by 7 bases, with 8 bases of the junction left unmatched. The CDR3 coding sequence is TGTGCCATCAGTGACCCAAGACAGGGGATAAATGAGCAGTTCTTC. It translates to CAISDPRQGINEQFF.

The V gene is TRBV2, the J gene TRBJ2-7, with D unresolved. From germline, CDR1 is SNHLY and CDR2 FYNNEI. The ends were cut back, 3 bases at V and 6 bases at J, with 6 bases in the middle. The CDR3 has 11 amino acids. CDR3 DNA: TGTGCCAGCAGTGACCGTCTCGAGCAGTACTTC. This codes for CASSDRLEQYF.

J is TRBJ2-1 and V is TRBV5-1; 10 bases agree with TRBD2. CDR3 size: 17 residues. V lost 7 bases and J lost 6; bases outside the gene matches: 16. The germline V gene has CDR1 SGHRS and CDR2 YFSETQ. The CDR3 reads CASDDKFSGGSINEQFF. The CDR3 DNA reads TGCGCCAGCGACGACAAGTTTAGCGGGGGGTCAATCAATGAGCAGTTCTTC.

For this clone: A much larger clone lies a single base off, so this may be a read error. The gene calls are TRBV6-5 and TRBJ1-6; 8 bases line up with TRBD1. Germline CDR1 is MNHEY and CDR2 is SVGAGI. J lost 9 bases, V lost 6 bases, and 1 base had no gene match. The CDR3 is made up of 12 amino acids. The CDR3 sequence is CASRDRVSPLHF. Here the CDR3 DNA reads TGTGCCAGCAGGGACAGGGTTTCACCCCTCCACTTT.

This clone was found once. This sequence joins TRBV6-5 and TRBJ1-2; 8 nucleotides agree with TRBD1. CDR1 and CDR2 (germline): MNHEY, SVGAGI. The CDR3 contains 15 residues. J gave up 6 bases and V 0 bases, and 6 bases lay outside the gene matches. The CDR3 region is CASSYSRTGRDGYTF. CDR3 nucleotides: TGTGCCAGCAGTTACTCAAGGACAGGGAGGGATGGCTACACCTTC.

This clone was observed once. The gene calls are TRBV4-1 and TRBJ1-1; no clear D. V was clipped by 4 bases and J by 1 base, with 7 bases between them. There are 13 residues in the CDR3. The V gene's germline CDR1 is MGHRA and CDR2 YSYEKL. For the CDR3, the DNA is TGCGCCAGCAGCCGGGCCCCGAACACTGAAGCTTTCTTT. Translated: CASSRAPNTEAFF.

This clone showed up just a few times. This chain links TRBV6-5 with TRBJ2-3; TRBD1 is a possible D gene (6 bases). There are 14 residues in the CDR3. The V and J ends lost 6 bases and 4 bases respectively, with 14 bases between them. Germline CDR1 and CDR2: MNHEY and SVGAGI. The CDR3 region has the DNA TGTGCCAGCAGATTTCAGGGGCCAGCAGATACGCAGTATTTT. This gives the protein CASRFQGPADTQYF.

This chain connects TRBV5-6 to TRBJ2-2, with 7 bases matching TRBD1. Germline V CDR1 and CDR2: SGHDT, YYEEEE. CDR3 length equals 15 residues. V lost 4 bases and J lost 4; bases outside the gene matches: 7. The CDR3: CASSRSTGFTGELFF. Written as DNA, the CDR3 is TGTGCCAGCAGCCGATCGACAGGGTTCACCGGGGAGCTGTTTTTT.

CDR3 sequence (DNA): TGTGCCAGCAGCCAGACAGGGGGAGATGAAAAACTGTTTTTT. This translates into CASSQTGGDEKLFF. The gene calls are TRBV7-6 and TRBJ1-4; TRBD1 agrees at 9 bases. Germline loops: CDR1 SGHVS, CDR2 FNYEAQ. The CDR3 sequence is 14 residues long. V lost 5 bases to trimming and J lost 6 bases; unmatched junction nucleotides: 4.

The chain links TRBV6-4 to TRBJ1-1, with TRBD1 identical over 8 bases. CDR1 is MRHNA, CDR2 SNTAGT, per germline. The CDR3 runs 12 residues. V trimming: 8 bases; J trimming: 5 bases; junction bases outside the gene matches: 4. CDR3: CASSDRGTEAFF. Here the CDR3 DNA reads TGTGCCAGCTCTGACAGGGGAACTGAAGCTTTCTTT.

V usage is TRBV18 and J usage is TRBJ2-1, with a weak D call TRBD1 (6 bases). V dropped 6 bases and J dropped 7 bases, with 19 bases sitting between them. Germline-derived CDR1 and CDR2 are KGHSH and LQKENI. This CDR3 has 15 residues. The CDR3 loop is CASSQRDTHGNEQFF. CDR3 DNA sequence: TGTGCCAGCTCTCAACGGGACACCCACGGGAATGAGCAGTTCTTC.

The chain combines TRBV10-3 with TRBJ2-2; 12 nucleotides match TRBD2. The CDR3 contains 15 residues. The trim removed 10 bases at V and 4 bases at J, leaving 7 bases unmatched. Germline V CDR1 and CDR2: ENHRY, SYGVKD. CDR3 loop: CATQSGLAGTGELFF. CDR3 DNA sequence: TGTGCCACTCAATCGGGACTAGCGGGCACCGGGGAGCTGTTTTTT.

The J gene is TRBJ2-7, the V gene TRBV13, with a possible D match to TRBD1 (5 bases). V lost 5 bases, J lost 2 bases, and 19 bases lay in between. Per germline, CDR1 PRHDT and CDR2 FYEKMQ (reference sequence). The CDR3 has 16 amino acids. Written as DNA, the CDR3 is TGTGCCAGCAGCACAGGAAGCAGGGTTATCGCCTACGAGCAGTACTTC. This gives the protein CASSTGSRVIAYEQYF. The full variable domain, with the rest looked up from reference TRBV13 and TRBJ2-7, is AAGVIQSPRHLIKEKRETATLKCYPIPRHDTVYWYQQGPGQDPQFLISFYEKMQSDKGSIPDRFSAQQFSDYHSELNMSSLELGDSALYFCASSTGSRVIAYEQYFGPGTRLTVT.

The rearrangement uses TRBV7-9 and TRBJ1-1, with a weak D call TRBD1 (6 bases). The germline V and J ends were trimmed by 0 bases and 4 bases, with 21 bases remaining between them. This CDR3 region has 18 residues. In germline, CDR1 is SEHNR, CDR2 FQNEAQ (reference sequence). CDR3 bases: TGTGCCAGCAGCTTAGCGGTCAGGTCCGACAGGCCCGTCACTGAAGCTTTCTTT. This translates into CASSLAVRSDRPVTEAFF. Full variable domain (rest looked up from reference TRBV7-9 and TRBJ1-1): DTGVSQNPRHKITKRGQNVTFRCDPISEHNRLYWYRQTLGQGPEFLTYFQNEAQLEKSRLLSDRFSAERPKGSFSTLEIQRTEQGDSAMYLCASSLAVRSDRPVTEAFFGQGTRLTVV.

This rearrangement joins TRBV27 to TRBJ1-6; D is uncertain. CDR1 and CDR2 from the germline V gene are MNHEY and SMNVEV (reference sequence). The CDR3 extends over 20 amino acids. V dropped 5 bases and J dropped 1 base, with 24 bases sitting between them. CDR3 sequence: CASSPFASVRLASYNSPLHF. CDR3 coding DNA: TGTGCCAGCAGTCCTTTCGCCTCGGTCCGGTTAGCATCCTATAATTCACCCCTCCACTTT.